Below, one T cell receptor (beta chain) is given with its context. Its antigen remains undetermined. Base-call qualities are not available, and no considerably larger clone is one nucleotide away. This specimen's treatment or condition label, per the study, means: allogeneic hematopoietic cell transplantation with graft depleted of TCRalphabeta T cells and CD19 B cells. The transplant recipients were children given TCRalphabeta/CD19-depleted allogeneic hematopoietic cell grafts. This record comes from a study of T-cell reconstitution after alpha-beta-depleted transplantation in children (TCRdb year 2016). Some background on the complete study: The study quantitatively tracked T-cell immune reconstitution after TCRalphabeta/CD19-depleted allogeneic hematopoietic cell transplantation in children using TCR repertoire profiling.

The method was PCR. TCRdb shows the sequencer as Illumina HiSeq 2500. Molecular barcoding was employed in the preparation of TCR libraries, with unique molecular identifiers being used to normalize TCRbeta repertoire quantification. TCRdb reprocessed the public reads (quality trimming at Q25 with fastp, clone calling with MiXCR) and kept in-frame beta chains. CDR3 protein sequences are deduplicated, and each keeps its most common genes and DNA. This sample comprises approximately 430,000 distinct CDR3 sequences, about 16% of them detected only once. Of the sample, 25% to 30% is held by the ten largest clones. Results the study describes overall, beyond this receptor: Over the following months the frequencies of hyperexpanded clones went down, and after one year T-cell counts and TCRbeta diversity were mostly credited to newly produced T cells. In some patients, the high TCRbeta diversity seen at day 60 was put down to recipient T cells and intrathymic progenitors that had survived conditioning. The apparently early recovery of alphabetaT-cell counts about two months after transplant reportedly depended on only several hundred rapidly expanded clones that came from non-depleted graft cells.

The germline V gene sets CDR1 to WSHSY and CDR2 to SAAADI. Inclusive of the bounding cysteine and phenylalanine, the CDR3 is 11 residues long. Just the 33-base CDR3 DNA is kept, in frame starting at base 1. V trim: 6 bases; J trim: 9 bases; unmatched bases: 4. In this chain, TRBV10-2 is recombined with TRBJ1-1; 7 bases in the middle match TRBD1. The TCR originated in a boy younger than two who had a stem cell transplant for Wiskott-Aldrich syndrome, so the T cells may come from the graft donor. The specimen was PBMCs, mostly from graft donor cells, collected 360 days after TCRalphabeta/CD19-depleted stem cell transplant. The CDR3 is CASRRDSKAFF. The DNA reads TGCGCCAGCAGGCGGGACAGCAAAGCTTTCTTT.